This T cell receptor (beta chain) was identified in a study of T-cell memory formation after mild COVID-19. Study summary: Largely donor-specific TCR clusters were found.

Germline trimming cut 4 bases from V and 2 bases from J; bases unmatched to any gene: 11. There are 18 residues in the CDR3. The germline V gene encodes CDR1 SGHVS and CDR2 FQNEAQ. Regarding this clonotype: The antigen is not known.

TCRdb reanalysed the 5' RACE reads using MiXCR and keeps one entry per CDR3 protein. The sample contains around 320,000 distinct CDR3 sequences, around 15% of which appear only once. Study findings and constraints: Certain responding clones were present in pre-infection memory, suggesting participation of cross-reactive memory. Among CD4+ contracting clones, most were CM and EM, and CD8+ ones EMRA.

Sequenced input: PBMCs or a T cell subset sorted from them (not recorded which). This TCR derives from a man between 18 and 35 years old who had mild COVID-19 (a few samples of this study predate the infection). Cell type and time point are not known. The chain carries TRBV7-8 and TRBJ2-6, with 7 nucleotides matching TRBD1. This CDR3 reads CASSSIGQDPAGANVLTF. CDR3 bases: TGTGCCAGCAGCTCAATCGGACAGGACCCGGCTGGGGCCAACGTCCTGACTTTC.